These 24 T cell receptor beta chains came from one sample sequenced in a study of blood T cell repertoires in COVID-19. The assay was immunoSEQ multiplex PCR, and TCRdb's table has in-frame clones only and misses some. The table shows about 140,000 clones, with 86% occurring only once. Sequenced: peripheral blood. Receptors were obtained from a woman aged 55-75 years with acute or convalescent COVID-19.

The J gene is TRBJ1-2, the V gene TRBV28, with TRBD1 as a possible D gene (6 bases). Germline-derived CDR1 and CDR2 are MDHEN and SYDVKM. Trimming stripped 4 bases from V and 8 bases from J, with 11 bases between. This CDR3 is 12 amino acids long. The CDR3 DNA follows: TGTGCCAGCAGTTCCCAGGACAGCGGCTACACCTTC. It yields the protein CASSSQDSGYTF.

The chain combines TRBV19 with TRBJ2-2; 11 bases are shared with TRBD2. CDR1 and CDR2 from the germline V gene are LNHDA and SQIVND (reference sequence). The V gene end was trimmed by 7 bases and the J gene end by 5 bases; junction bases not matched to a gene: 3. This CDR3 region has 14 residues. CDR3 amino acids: CASIVAGGTGELFF. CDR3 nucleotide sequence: TGTGCCAGTATTGTAGCGGGGGGGACCGGGGAGCTGTTTTTT.

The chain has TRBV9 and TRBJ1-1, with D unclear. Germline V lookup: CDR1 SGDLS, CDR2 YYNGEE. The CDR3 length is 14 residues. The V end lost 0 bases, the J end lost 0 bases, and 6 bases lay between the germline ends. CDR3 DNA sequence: TGTGCCAGCAGCGTAGTCGCTATGAACACTGAAGCTTTCTTT. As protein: CASSVVAMNTEAFF.

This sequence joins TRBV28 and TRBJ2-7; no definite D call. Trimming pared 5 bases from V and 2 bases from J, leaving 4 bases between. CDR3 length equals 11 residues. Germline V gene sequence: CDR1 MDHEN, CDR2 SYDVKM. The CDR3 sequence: CASSVTYEQYF. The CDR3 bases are TGTGCCAGCAGTGTAACCTACGAGCAGTACTTC.

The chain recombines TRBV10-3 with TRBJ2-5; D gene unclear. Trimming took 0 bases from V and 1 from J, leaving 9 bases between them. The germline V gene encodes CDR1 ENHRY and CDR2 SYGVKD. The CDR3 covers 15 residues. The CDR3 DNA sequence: TGTGCCATCAGTGAGTCCGGTCTTCTCCAAGAGACCCAGTACTTC. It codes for CAISESGLLQETQYF.

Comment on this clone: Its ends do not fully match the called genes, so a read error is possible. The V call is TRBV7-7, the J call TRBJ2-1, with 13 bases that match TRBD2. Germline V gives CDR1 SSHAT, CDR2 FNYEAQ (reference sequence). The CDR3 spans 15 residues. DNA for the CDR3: TGTGCTAGCAGCTTGACTAGCGGGGGGATCGATGAGCAGTTCTTC. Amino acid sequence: CASSLTSGGIDEQFF.

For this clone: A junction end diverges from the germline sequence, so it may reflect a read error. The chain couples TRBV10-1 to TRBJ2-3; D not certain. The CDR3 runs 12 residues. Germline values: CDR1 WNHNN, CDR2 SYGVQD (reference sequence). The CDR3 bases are TGCGCCAGTAGTGACGGGACAGATACGCAGTATTTT. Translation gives CASSDGTDTQYF.

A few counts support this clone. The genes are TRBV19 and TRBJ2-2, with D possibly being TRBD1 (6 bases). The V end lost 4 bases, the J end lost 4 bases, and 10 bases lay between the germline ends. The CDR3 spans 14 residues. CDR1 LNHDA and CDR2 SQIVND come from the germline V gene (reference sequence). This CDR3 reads CASSKDSVTGELFF. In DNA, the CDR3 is TGTGCCAGTAGTAAGGACAGCGTCACCGGGGAGCTGTTTTTT.

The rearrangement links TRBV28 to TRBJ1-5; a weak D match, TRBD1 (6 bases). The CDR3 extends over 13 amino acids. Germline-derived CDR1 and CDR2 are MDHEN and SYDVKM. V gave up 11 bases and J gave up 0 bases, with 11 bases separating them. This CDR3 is CAEGQNSNQPQHF. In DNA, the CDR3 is TGTGCCGAAGGACAGAATAGCAATCAGCCCCAGCATTTT.

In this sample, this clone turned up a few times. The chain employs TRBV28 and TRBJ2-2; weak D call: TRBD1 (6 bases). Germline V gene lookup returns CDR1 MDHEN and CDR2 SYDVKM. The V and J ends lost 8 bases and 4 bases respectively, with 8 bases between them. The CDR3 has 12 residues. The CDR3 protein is CASHRATGELFF. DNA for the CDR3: TGTGCCAGCCACAGGGCCACCGGGGAGCTGTTTTTT.

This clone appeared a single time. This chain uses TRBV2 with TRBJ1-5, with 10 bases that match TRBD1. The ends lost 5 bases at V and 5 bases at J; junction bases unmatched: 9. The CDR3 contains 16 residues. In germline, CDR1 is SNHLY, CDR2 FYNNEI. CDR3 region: CASSPGQGTVDQPQHF. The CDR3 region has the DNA TGTGCCAGCAGTCCGGGACAGGGGACAGTTGATCAGCCCCAGCATTTT. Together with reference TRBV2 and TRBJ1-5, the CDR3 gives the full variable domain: EPEVTQTPSHQVTQMGQEVILRCVPISNHLYFYWYRQILGQKVEFLVSFYNNEISEKSEIFDDQFSVERPDGSNFTLKIRSTKLEDSAMYFCASSPGQGTVDQPQHFGDGTRLSIL.

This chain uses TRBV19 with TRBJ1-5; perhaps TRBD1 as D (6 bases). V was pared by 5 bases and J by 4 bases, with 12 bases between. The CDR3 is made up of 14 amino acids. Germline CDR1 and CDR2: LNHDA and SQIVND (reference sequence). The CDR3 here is CASSSQQGNQPQHF. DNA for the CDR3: TGTGCCAGTAGTTCCCAACAGGGAAATCAGCCCCAGCATTTT.

The CDR3 region has the DNA TGTGCCAGCAGCTTAAGTTGGAGCAGGGTAATAATAGAGACCCAGTACTTC. The encoded protein is CASSLSWSRVIIETQYF. The chain joins TRBV11-3 to TRBJ2-5, with TRBD1 as a possible D gene (5 bases). The germline V gene has CDR1 SGHNT and CDR2 YENEEA. This CDR3 has 17 amino acids. V shed 2 bases and J shed 4 bases, with 20 bases lying between them.

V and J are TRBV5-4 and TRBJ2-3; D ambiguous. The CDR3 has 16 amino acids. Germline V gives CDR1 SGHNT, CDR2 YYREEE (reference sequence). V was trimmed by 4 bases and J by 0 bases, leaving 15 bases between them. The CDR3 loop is CASSNPSRQSTDTQYF. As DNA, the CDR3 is TGTGCCAGCAGCAACCCCAGCAGGCAGAGCACAGATACGCAGTATTTT.

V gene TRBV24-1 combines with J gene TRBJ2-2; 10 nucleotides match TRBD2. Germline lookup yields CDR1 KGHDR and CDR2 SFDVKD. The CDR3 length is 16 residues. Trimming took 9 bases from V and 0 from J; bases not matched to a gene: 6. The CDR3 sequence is CATALAGSANTGELFF. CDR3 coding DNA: TGTGCCACCGCACTAGCGGGGAGCGCGAACACCGGGGAGCTGTTTTTT.

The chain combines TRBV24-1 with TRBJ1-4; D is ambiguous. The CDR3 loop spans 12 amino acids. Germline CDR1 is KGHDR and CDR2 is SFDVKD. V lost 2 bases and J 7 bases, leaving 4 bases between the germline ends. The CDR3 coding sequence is TGTGCCACCAGTGATTGGAGTGAAAAACTGTTTTTT. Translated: CATSDWSEKLFF.

The CDR3 sequence is CASSEPHRGNTEAFF. CDR3 nucleotide sequence: TGTGCCAGCAGTGAGCCTCACAGGGGGAACACTGAAGCTTTCTTT. The V gene is TRBV2, the J gene TRBJ1-1; 7 positions agree with TRBD1. Looked up from germline, CDR1 is SNHLY and CDR2 is FYNNEI. The ends lost 3 bases at V and 1 base at J; junction bases unmatched: 5. The CDR3 covers 15 residues.

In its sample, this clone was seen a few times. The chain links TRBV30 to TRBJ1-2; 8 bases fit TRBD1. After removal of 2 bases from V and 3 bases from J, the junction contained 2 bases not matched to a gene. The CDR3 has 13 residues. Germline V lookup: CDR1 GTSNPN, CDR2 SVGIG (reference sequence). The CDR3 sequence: CAWSMTGDYGYTF. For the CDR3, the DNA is TGTGCCTGGAGTATGACAGGGGACTATGGCTACACCTTC.

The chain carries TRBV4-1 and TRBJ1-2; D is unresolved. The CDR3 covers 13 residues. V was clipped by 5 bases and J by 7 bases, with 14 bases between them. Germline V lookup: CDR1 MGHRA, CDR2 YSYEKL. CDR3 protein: CASSSGNPRGYTF. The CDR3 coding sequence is TGCGCCAGCAGCTCCGGGAATCCACGTGGCTACACCTTC.

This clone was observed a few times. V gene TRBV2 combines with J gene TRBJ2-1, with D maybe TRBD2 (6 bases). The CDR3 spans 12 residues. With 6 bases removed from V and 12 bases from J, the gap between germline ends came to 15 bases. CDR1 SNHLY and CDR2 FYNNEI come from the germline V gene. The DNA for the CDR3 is TGTGCCAGCAGGGCAACTAGCTTAAGGCAGTTCTTC. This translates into CASRATSLRQFF.

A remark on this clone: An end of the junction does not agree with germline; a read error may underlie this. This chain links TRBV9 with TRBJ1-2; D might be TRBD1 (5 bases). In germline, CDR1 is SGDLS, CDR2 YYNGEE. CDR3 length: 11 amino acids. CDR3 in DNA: TGTGCCAGCAGCGCCCCCCGGACACCCCTCTTC. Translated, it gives CASSAPRTPLF.

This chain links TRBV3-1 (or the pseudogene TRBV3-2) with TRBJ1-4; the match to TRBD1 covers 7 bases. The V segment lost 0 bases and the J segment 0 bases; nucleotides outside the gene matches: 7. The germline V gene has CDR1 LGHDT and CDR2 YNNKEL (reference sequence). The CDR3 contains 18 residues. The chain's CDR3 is CASSQEAGGPSTNEKLFF. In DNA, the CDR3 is TGTGCCAGCAGCCAAGAGGCAGGGGGTCCTTCAACTAATGAAAAACTGTTTTTT.

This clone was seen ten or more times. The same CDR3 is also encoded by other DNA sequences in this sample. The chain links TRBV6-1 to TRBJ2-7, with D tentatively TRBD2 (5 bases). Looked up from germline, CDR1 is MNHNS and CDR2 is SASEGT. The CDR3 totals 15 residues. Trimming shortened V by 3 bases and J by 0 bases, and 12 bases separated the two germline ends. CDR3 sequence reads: CASSDPQRSSYEQYF. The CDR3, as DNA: TGTGCCAGCAGTGATCCCCAGCGGAGCTCCTACGAGCAGTACTTC.

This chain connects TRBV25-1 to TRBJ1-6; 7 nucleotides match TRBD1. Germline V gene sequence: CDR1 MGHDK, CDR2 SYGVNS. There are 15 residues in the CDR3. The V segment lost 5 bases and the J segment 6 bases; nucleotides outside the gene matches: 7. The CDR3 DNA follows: TGTGCCAGCAGTCAGATGACAGGGCTTAATTCACCCCTCCACTTT. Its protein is CASSQMTGLNSPLHF.